This passage covers 24 T cell receptor beta chains from one sample sequenced in a study of cytomegalovirus exposure and HLA in healthy donors. PCR primers comprised 60 Vbeta and 13 Jbeta primers. Some clones are missing from TCRdb's copy, which holds only in-frame ones; the method was immunoSEQ multiplex PCR. This table has about 130,000 clones, 65% to 80% appearing once. The source material was PBMCs. Receptors were obtained from a woman aged 40 to 50 in good health and CMV-seronegative.

This chain links TRBV7-9 with TRBJ2-7, with a possible D match to TRBD1 (6 bases). Trimming removed 5 bases from V and 0 bases from J, with 17 bases in between. This CDR3 has 16 amino acids. The germline V gene has CDR1 SEHNR and CDR2 FQNEAQ (reference sequence). In DNA form, the CDR3 reads TGTGCCAGCAGCGAGAGGGACATTGGCACCTCCTACGAGCAGTACTTC. Protein: CASSERDIGTSYEQYF. The variable domain in full, with the rest retrieved from reference TRBV7-9 and TRBJ2-7, is DTGVSQNPRHKITKRGQNVTFRCDPISEHNRLYWYRQTLGQGPEFLTYFQNEAQLEKSRLLSDRFSAERPKGSFSTLEIQRTEQGDSAMYLCASSERDIGTSYEQYFGPGTRLTVT.

V gene TRBV30 combines with J gene TRBJ2-3; TRBD2 agrees at 9 bases. The CDR3 is 14 residues long. V dropped 4 bases and J dropped 1; count of bases not matched to a gene: 3. CDR1 and CDR2 (germline): GTSNPN, SVGIG (reference sequence). CDR3 sequence (DNA): TGTGCCTGGACCAGCGGGGGGCGCACAGATACGCAGTATTTT. Its protein is CAWTSGGRTDTQYF.

This sequence joins TRBV4-1 and TRBJ2-7; 12 bases line up with TRBD2. The germline gives CDR1 MGHRA, CDR2 YSYEKL. This CDR3 spans 13 amino acids. The V gene end was trimmed by 5 bases and the J gene end by 7 bases; junction bases not matched to a gene: 3. CDR3 nucleotide sequence: TGCGCCAGCAGCATAGGACTAGCGGGGGAGCAGTACTTC. The encoded protein is CASSIGLAGEQYF.

The chain combines TRBV6-1 with TRBJ1-6, with 7 bases lining up with TRBD1. This CDR3 spans 17 amino acids. Germline trimming cut 0 bases from V and 0 bases from J; bases unmatched to any gene: 2. Germline assignment: CDR1 MNHNS and CDR2 SASEGT. The CDR3 sequence: CASSEARDSSYNSPLHF. The CDR3 DNA sequence: TGTGCCAGCAGTGAAGCTCGGGACAGCTCCTATAATTCACCCCTCCACTTT.

CDR3 protein: CASSLVFSYEQYF. The CDR3 nucleotides are TGTGCCAGCAGCTTAGTTTTCTCCTACGAGCAGTACTTC. The rearrangement uses TRBV7-2 and TRBJ2-5; D gene unclear. The DNA end is more similar to TRBJ2-7, so the J call may be wrong. In germline, CDR1 is SGHTA, CDR2 FQGNSA. This CDR3 region has 13 residues.

This clone has a single count. The V and J genes are TRBV2 and TRBJ1-5, with TRBD1 matching 8 bases. CDR3 length: 15 residues. With 9 bases clipped from V and 3 bases from J, the junction kept 10 bases outside the gene matches. The germline V gene encodes CDR1 SNHLY and CDR2 FYNNEI. CDR3 nucleotides: TGTGCCAGTAACGACAGGGGTCAGCCCAATCAGCCCCAGCATTTT. Encoded protein: CASNDRGQPNQPQHF.

This sequence joins TRBV7-9 and TRBJ2-3; 13 positions agree with TRBD2. Trimming cost V 5 bases and J 1 base; bases outside gene matches: 3. Per the germline V gene, CDR1 is SEHNR and CDR2 is FQNEAQ (reference sequence). This CDR3 region has 16 residues. CDR3 sequence reads: CASSTGTSGGTDTQYF. The DNA for the CDR3 is TGTGCCAGCAGCACAGGGACTAGCGGGGGCACAGATACGCAGTATTTT.

The chain combines TRBV28 with TRBJ2-7; possible D gene TRBD1, 6 bases. CDR3 size: 13 residues. V dropped 6 bases and J dropped 6 bases, with 15 bases sitting between them. Per the germline V gene, CDR1 is MDHEN and CDR2 is SYDVKM. CDR3 in amino acids: CASSDGTSAEQYF. Written as DNA, the CDR3 is TGTGCCAGCAGCGACGGGACATCGGCCGAGCAGTACTTC.

CDR3: CASSFGTTNTGELFF. For the CDR3, the DNA is TGTGCCAGCAGCTTCGGGACAACGAACACCGGGGAGCTGTTTTTT. The chain carries TRBV5-6 and TRBJ2-2; D is possibly TRBD1 (6 bases). The CDR3 consists of 15 residues. V was cut by 2 bases and J by 0 bases, with 8 bases left in between. Germline V gene data show CDR1 as SGHDT and CDR2 as YYEEEE.

The rearrangement joins TRBV27 to TRBJ1-6, with a weak D call TRBD1 (6 bases). The germline V and J ends were trimmed by 5 bases and 8 bases, with 16 bases remaining between them. CDR1 and CDR2 (germline): MNHEY, SMNVEV (reference sequence). The CDR3 has 15 amino acids. CDR3 bases: TGTGCCAGCAGTACGGTCAGGGGCGCTCATTCACCCCTCCACTTT. Amino acid sequence: CASSTVRGAHSPLHF.

The chain combines TRBV9 with TRBJ1-2; D is possibly TRBD1 (6 bases). The CDR3 runs to 14 residues. V gave up 4 bases and J gave up 4 bases, with 14 bases separating them. Germline V gene lookup returns CDR1 SGDLS and CDR2 YYNGEE. Written as DNA, the CDR3 is TGTGCCAGCAGCTCCCAGACAGGAACCTATGGCTACACCTTC. Residues: CASSSQTGTYGYTF.

The rearrangement links TRBV2 to TRBJ2-7, with D tentatively TRBD1 (5 bases). This CDR3 contains 16 residues. Per the germline V gene, CDR1 is SNHLY and CDR2 is FYNNEI. V was trimmed by 4 bases and J by 0 bases, leaving 16 bases between them. The CDR3 DNA reads as TGTGCCAGCAGTGCCGGCCAGGGAAAAAGCTCCTACGAGCAGTACTTC. Encoded protein: CASSAGQGKSSYEQYF.

This rearrangement joins TRBV19 to TRBJ2-1; tentatively, D is TRBD2 (5 bases). V lost 8 bases and J 6 bases, leaving 11 bases between the germline ends. This CDR3 spans 12 amino acids. CDR1 and CDR2 (germline): LNHDA, SQIVND (reference sequence). DNA of the CDR3: TGTGCCAGTCTGAGCGGTTTCAATGAGCAGTTCTTC. It is translated as CASLSGFNEQFF.

The sample holds a few counts of this clone. The junction shows a germline mismatch at one end, possibly a read error. This chain links TRBV4-2 with TRBJ2-6; 8 bases match TRBD1. CDR1 is LGHNA, CDR2 YNFKEQ, per germline. This CDR3 has 17 residues. CDR3 in amino acids: CASSSGTGDSGANGLTF. The CDR3 bases are TGTGCCAGCAGCTCCGGGACAGGAGATTCTGGGGCCAACGGCCTGACTTTC.

The genes are TRBV30 and TRBJ2-3; D is ambiguous. The CDR3 spans 13 residues. Germline CDR1 GTSNPN, CDR2 SVGIG (reference sequence). The V end lost 0 bases, the J end lost 1 base, and 5 bases lay between the germline ends. CDR3 residues: CAWSVSGTDTQYF. The DNA of the CDR3 is TGTGCCTGGAGTGTATCTGGCACAGATACGCAGTATTTT.

The chain employs TRBV2 and TRBJ2-6; TRBD1 agrees at 7 bases. CDR1 is SNHLY, CDR2 FYNNEI, per germline. The V segment lost 5 bases and the J segment 0 bases; nucleotides outside the gene matches: 22. The CDR3 covers 22 residues. This CDR3 is CASSPYRDRDSVISSGANVLTF. For the CDR3, the DNA is TGTGCCAGCAGTCCGTATCGGGACAGAGACTCAGTAATTAGCTCTGGGGCCAACGTCCTGACTTTC.

The J gene is TRBJ2-2, the V gene TRBV12-2; TRBD2 is the table's D call, not checked against the DNA. TRBV12-2 is a pseudogene. The CDR3 spans 21 residues. This CDR3 is CASRLPAQRGTIYSNTGELFF. In DNA form, the CDR3 reads TGTGCAAGTCGCTTACCTGCCCAGCGGGGGACGATTTATTCGAACACCGGGGAGCTGTTTTTT.

The chain has TRBV27 and TRBJ2-3, with TRBD2 matching over 10 bases. The CDR3 is 16 residues long. Germline-derived CDR1 and CDR2 are MNHEY and SMNVEV (reference sequence). V lost 5 bases and J lost 3; bases outside the gene matches: 8. CDR3 sequence: CASSPLAGVVTDTQYF. In nucleotides, the CDR3 is TGTGCCAGCAGTCCCCTAGCGGGAGTGGTAACAGATACGCAGTATTTT.

The chain couples TRBV27 to TRBJ1-5, with 9 bases fitting TRBD1. Germline CDR1 reads MNHEY; CDR2 reads SMNVEV (reference sequence). V was clipped by 6 bases and J by 6 bases; unmatched bases: 12. The CDR3 length is 16 residues. CDR3 protein: CASSLGQGRGGQPQHF. The CDR3, as DNA: TGTGCCAGCAGCCTGGGACAGGGACGAGGGGGTCAGCCCCAGCATTTT.

This sequence joins TRBV27 and TRBJ2-6; D is ambiguous. V lost 3 bases and J lost 0, with 6 bases in between. Germline loops: CDR1 MNHEY, CDR2 SMNVEV (reference sequence). This CDR3 comprises 15 residues. In DNA, the CDR3 is TGTGCCAGCAGTTTCTTCCCCTCTGGGGCCAACGTCCTGACTTTC. It codes for CASSFFPSGANVLTF.

The chain couples TRBV18 to TRBJ2-7; tentative D call: TRBD2 (6 bases). The CDR3 runs to 14 residues. Germline CDR1 KGHSH, CDR2 LQKENI. Trimming removed 0 bases from V and 2 bases from J, with 8 bases in between. CDR3 in amino acids: CASSPPEGPYEQYF. CDR3 coding DNA: TGTGCCAGCTCACCACCGGAGGGTCCCTACGAGCAGTACTTC.

The chain carries TRBV7-6 and TRBJ2-3, with TRBD1 matching 9 bases. Germline values: CDR1 SGHVS, CDR2 FNYEAQ. The CDR3 length is 17 residues. J lost 3 bases, V lost 5 bases, and 12 bases had no gene match. CDR3 coding DNA: TGTGCCAGCAGCCTGATATCCGGACAGGGGAGTACAGATACGCAGTATTTT. This encodes CASSLISGQGSTDTQYF.

The chain couples TRBV27 to TRBJ2-5; possibly TRBD2 for D (6 bases). The better agreement between TRBJ2-7 and the DNA end casts doubt on the J call. CDR1 is MNHEY, CDR2 SMNVEV, per germline (reference sequence). The CDR3 covers 14 residues. CDR3 in amino acids: CASSLNGGTYEQYF. In nucleotides, the CDR3 is TGTGCCAGCAGTTTAAATGGGGGGACCTACGAGCAGTACTTC.

The rearrangement uses TRBV2 and TRBJ1-4, with D uncertain. V was cut by 3 bases and J by 6 bases, with 11 bases left in between. The CDR3 covers 14 residues. Germline values: CDR1 SNHLY, CDR2 FYNNEI. DNA for the CDR3: TGTGCCAGCAGTGAGGTGCAGGTTCATGAAAAACTGTTTTTT. This encodes CASSEVQVHEKLFF.